The 7 T cell receptor beta chains in this list originate from one sample, sequenced in a study of radiotherapy plus CTLA-4 blockade in lung cancer. Some clones are missing from TCRdb's copy, which holds only in-frame ones; the method was immunoSEQ multiplex PCR. Altogether some 110,000 clones are present, 81% being singletons, with the ten largest covering about 3.3%. This specimen consisted of peripheral blood, obtained from a patient treated with radiotherapy plus ipilimumab. The receptors stem from a human donor with non-small cell lung cancer that progressed on radiotherapy plus ipilimumab. Some clones in this sample may be carry-over from other donors' samples.

J is TRBJ2-5 and V is TRBV28, with TRBD2 identical over 7 bases. This CDR3 is 13 amino acids long. Germline lookup yields CDR1 MDHEN and CDR2 SYDVKM. The junction had 5 bases not matched to a gene; V was cut back by 7 bases and J by 3 bases. In DNA form, the CDR3 reads TGTGCCAGCACCCTCCGGGAGGAAGAGACCCAGTACTTC. Encoded protein: CASTLREEETQYF.

V and J are TRBV7-9 and TRBJ2-3; 12 nucleotides align to TRBD2. The CDR3 covers 16 residues. Germline V gene sequence: CDR1 SEHNR, CDR2 FQNEAQ (reference sequence). The V segment lost 1 base and the J segment 1 base; nucleotides outside the gene matches: 0. CDR3 loop: CASSLGTSGGTDTQYF. DNA of the CDR3: TGTGCCAGCAGCTTAGGGACTAGCGGGGGCACAGATACGCAGTATTTT.

The chain links TRBV18 to TRBJ2-7; 9 nucleotides line up with TRBD1. V lost 2 bases, J lost 4 bases, and 3 bases stayed unmatched. This CDR3 is 14 amino acids long. Germline lookup yields CDR1 KGHSH and CDR2 LQKENI. CDR3 loop: CASSPRQGGYEQYF. The CDR3 DNA reads as TGTGCCAGCTCACCAAGACAGGGGGGGTACGAGCAGTACTTC.

V gene TRBV19 combines with J gene TRBJ2-7; D remains ambiguous. Germline CDR1 LNHDA, CDR2 SQIVND (reference sequence). The CDR3 has 14 amino acids. V was pared by 2 bases and J by 2 bases, with 10 bases between. Here the CDR3 DNA reads TGTGCCAGTAGTATAAGGGAAGGGACCTACGAGCAGTACTTC. The encoded protein is CASSIREGTYEQYF.

This clone was found a few times. V gene TRBV7-9 combines with J gene TRBJ1-2, with 8 bases fitting TRBD1. There are 12 residues in the CDR3. V lost 10 bases and J lost 5; bases outside the gene matches: 6. Germline loops: CDR1 SEHNR, CDR2 FQNEAQ (reference sequence). The CDR3 spells CATRDRRYGYTF. The CDR3 bases are TGTGCCACAAGGGACAGGAGATATGGCTACACCTTC.

The chain carries TRBV27 and TRBJ1-1, with D possibly being TRBD1 (5 bases). CDR3 size: 16 residues. The ends were cut back, 0 bases at V and 2 bases at J, with 13 bases in the middle. Germline V gene sequence: CDR1 MNHEY, CDR2 SMNVEV (reference sequence). CDR3 coding DNA: TGTGCCAGCAGTTTATCGTATGGGGCAAGTAACACTGAAGCTTTCTTT. It is translated as CASSLSYGASNTEAFF.

A word on this clone: Other DNA sequences in the sample encode the same CDR3. The chain couples TRBV5-1 to TRBJ1-4; D gene uncertain. The CDR3 has 14 amino acids. V gave up 0 bases and J gave up 1 base, with 4 bases separating them. Germline V gene lookup returns CDR1 SGHRS and CDR2 YFSETQ. CDR3 nucleotides: TGCGCCAGCAGCTTGGAGGGAACTAATGAAAAACTGTTTTTT. Its translation is CASSLEGTNEKLFF. Supplemented by reference TRBV5-1 and TRBJ1-4, the full variable domain reads KAGVTQTPRYLIKTRGQQVTLSCSPISGHRSVSWYQQTPGQGLQFLFEYFSETQRNKGNFPGRFSGRQFSNSRSEMNVSTLELGDSALYLCASSLEGTNEKLFFGSGTQLSVL.